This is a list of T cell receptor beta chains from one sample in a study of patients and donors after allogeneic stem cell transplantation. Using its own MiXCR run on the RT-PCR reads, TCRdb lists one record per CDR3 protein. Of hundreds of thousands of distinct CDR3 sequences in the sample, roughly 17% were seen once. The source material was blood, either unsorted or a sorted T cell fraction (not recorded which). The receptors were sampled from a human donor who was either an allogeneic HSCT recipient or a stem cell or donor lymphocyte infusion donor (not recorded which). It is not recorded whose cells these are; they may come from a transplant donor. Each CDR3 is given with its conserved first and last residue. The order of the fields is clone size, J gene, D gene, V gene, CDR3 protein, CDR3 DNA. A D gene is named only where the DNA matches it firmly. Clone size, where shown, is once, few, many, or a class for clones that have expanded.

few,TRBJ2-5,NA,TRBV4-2,CASSQADEETQYF,TGTGCCAGCAGCCAAGCGGACGAAGAGACCCAGTACTTC
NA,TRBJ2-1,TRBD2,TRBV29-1,CSAPPPGLVSYNEQFF,TGCAGCGCACCTCCCCCCGGACTAGTCTCCTACAATGAGCAGTTCTTC
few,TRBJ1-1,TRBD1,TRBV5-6,CASSILPGTVNTEAFF,TGTGCCAGCAGCATTCTACCCGGGACAGTGAACACTGAAGCTTTCTTT
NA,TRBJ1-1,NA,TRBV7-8,CASSFHRIAGPNTEAFF,TGTGCCAGCAGCTTCCATCGTATTGCTGGCCCGAACACTGAAGCTTTCTTT
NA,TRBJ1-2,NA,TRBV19,CASSIDRRDTGYTF,TGTGCCAGTAGTATAGATCGGCGGGATACTGGCTACACCTTC
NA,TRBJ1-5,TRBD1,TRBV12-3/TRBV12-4,CASRGQVLNQPQHF,TGTGCCAGCAGGGGACAGGTTTTGAATCAGCCCCAGCATTTT
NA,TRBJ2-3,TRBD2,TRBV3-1,CASSQSLARGGTDTQYF,TGTGCCAGCAGCCAGTCACTAGCGAGAGGGGGCACAGATACGCAGTATTTT
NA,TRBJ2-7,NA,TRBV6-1,CASSEPRVGEQYF,TGTGCCAGCAGTGAACCCAGGGTGGGCGAGCAGTACTTC
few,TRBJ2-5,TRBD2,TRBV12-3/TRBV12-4,CASSLTSGQEAQYF,TGTGCCAGCAGTTTAACTAGCGGGCAAGAGGCCCAGTACTTC
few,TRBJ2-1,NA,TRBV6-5,CASSTNNEQFF,TGTGCCAGCTCGACGAACAATGAGCAGTTCTTC
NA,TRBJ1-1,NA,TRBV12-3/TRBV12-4,CASFHPGSTEAFF,TGTGCCAGTTTCCACCCGGGGAGCACTGAAGCTTTCTTT
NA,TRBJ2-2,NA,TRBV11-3,CASSTDGYTGELFF,TGTGCCAGCAGTACGGACGGGTACACCGGGGAGCTGTTTTTT
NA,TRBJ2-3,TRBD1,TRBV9,CASSSPGTVSTDTQYF,TGTGCCAGCAGCTCGCCCGGGACAGTGAGTACAGATACGCAGTATTTT
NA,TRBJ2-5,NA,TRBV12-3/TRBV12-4,CASSAHRVGETQYF,TGTGCCAGCAGTGCCCACAGGGTAGGAGAGACCCAGTACTTC
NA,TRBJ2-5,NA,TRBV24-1,CATSDPTSWETQYF,TGTGCCACCAGTGATCCGACTAGTTGGGAGACCCAGTACTTC